A single sample is the source of the 13 T cell receptor beta chains below, sequenced in a study of a mutant IDH1 vaccine in newly diagnosed glioma. Their antigen targets remain unknown. Clones were sequenced by immunoSEQ multiplex PCR, and TCRdb holds only the in-frame ones, with some missing. The sample comprises more than 55,000 clones, around 84% of which are singletons, and less than 4.5% rests with the top ten. The time point here: week 35, safety follow-up. The vaccine gave 300 ug of a 20-mer mutant IDH1 peptide subcutaneously per dose. The specimen was PBMCs, collected from a glioma patient whose treatment included an IDH1 peptide vaccine. Receptor source: a man aged 25 to 40 with glioma.

The chain combines TRBV18 with TRBJ1-3; D remains unclear. The CDR3 length is 16 residues. Looked up from germline, CDR1 is KGHSH and CDR2 is LQKENI. The V and J ends lost 0 bases and 0 bases respectively, with 9 bases between them. The CDR3 protein is CASSPPPGSSGNTIYF. In DNA form, the CDR3 reads TGTGCCAGCTCACCACCTCCAGGTTCCTCTGGAAACACCATATATTTT.

This chain joins TRBV5-5 and TRBJ1-3; D possibly corresponds to TRBD1 (5 bases). CDR3 size: 15 residues. V was clipped by 5 bases and J by 5 bases, with 17 bases between them. Germline lookup yields CDR1 SGHKS and CDR2 YYEKEE (reference sequence). The CDR3 DNA follows: TGTGCCAGCAGACAACCGGGACGGGAAAGAAACACCATATATTTT. Translation: CASRQPGRERNTIYF.

This chain joins TRBV6-4 and TRBJ1-1; D is possibly TRBD1 (6 bases). Trimming left V 3 bases short and J 7 bases short, with 12 bases between. Looked up from germline, CDR1 is MRHNA and CDR2 is SNTAGT. CDR3 size: 13 residues. The chain's CDR3 is CASSEEGGNEAFF. The DNA of the CDR3 is TGTGCCAGCAGTGAGGAGGGGGGGAATGAAGCTTTCTTT.

This chain uses TRBV29-1 with TRBJ1-2, with 7 bases fitting TRBD1. J was trimmed by 7 bases and V by 3 bases; bases with no gene match: 8. The CDR3 runs to 13 residues. In germline, CDR1 is SQVTM, CDR2 ANQGSEA. The CDR3 region is CSVDKGAAGGYTF. Here the CDR3 DNA reads TGCAGCGTTGATAAGGGGGCTGCAGGTGGCTACACCTTC.

This clone was counted a few times. The chain combines TRBV11-2 with TRBJ1-6, with D unresolved. The germline V and J ends were trimmed by 4 bases and 7 bases, with 14 bases remaining between them. This CDR3 has 15 amino acids. Germline lookup yields CDR1 SGHAT and CDR2 FQNNGV. In DNA form, the CDR3 reads TGTGCCAGCAGCTCGTCGGACTTGGGGAATTCACCCCTCCACTTT. This encodes CASSSSDLGNSPLHF. Looking up the rest from reference TRBV11-2 and TRBJ1-6 gives the full variable domain: EAGVAQSPRYKIIEKRQSVAFWCNPISGHATLYWYQQILGQGPKLLIQFQNNGVVDDSQLPKDRFSAERLKGVDSTLKIQPAKLEDSAVYLCASSSSDLGNSPLHFGNGTRLTVT.

V is TRBV6-5 and J is TRBJ1-2; TRBD1 matches 9 bases. Trimming cost V 0 bases and J 3 bases; bases outside gene matches: 2. Germline lookup yields CDR1 MNHEY and CDR2 SVGAGI. The CDR3 covers 15 residues. CDR3 region: CASSYSDRGDYGYTF. CDR3 nucleotide sequence: TGTGCCAGCAGTTACTCGGACAGGGGAGACTATGGCTACACCTTC.

This clone was found a few times. In DNA form, the CDR3 reads TGTGCCAGCGGCCGGGGGAGCAATCAGCCCCAGCATTTT. Residues: CASGRGSNQPQHF. This chain uses TRBV6-5 with TRBJ1-5, with a tentative D call TRBD1 (5 bases). Deletions cut 8 bases from V and 1 base from J, with 9 bases between. The V gene's germline CDR1 is MNHEY and CDR2 SVGAGI. This CDR3 comprises 13 residues.

This clone occurred a few times. The chain links TRBV11-2 to TRBJ2-7; 12 bases agree with TRBD1. Per the germline V gene, CDR1 is SGHAT and CDR2 is FQNNGV. This CDR3 contains 18 residues. V was pared by 2 bases and J by 0 bases, with 8 bases of the junction left unmatched. In DNA form, the CDR3 reads TGTGCCAGCAGCTTACGGGACAGGGGGCTAATGTACTCCTACGAGCAGTACTTC. This encodes CASSLRDRGLMYSYEQYF.

The chain has TRBV19 and TRBJ1-5; tentatively, D is TRBD1 (6 bases). The CDR3 length is 16 residues. Trimming took 5 bases from V and 1 from J, leaving 15 bases between them. Germline CDR1 reads LNHDA; CDR2 reads SQIVND (reference sequence). For the CDR3, the DNA is TGTGCCAGTAGTGGGGAGAAGGGGGTCAGCAATCAGCCCCAGCATTTT. Amino acid sequence: CASSGEKGVSNQPQHF.

This clone was recorded only once. The chain links TRBV2 to TRBJ1-4; D perhaps matches TRBD1 (6 bases). In germline, CDR1 is SNHLY, CDR2 FYNNEI. This CDR3 comprises 14 residues. Trimming took 4 bases from V and 5 from J, leaving 11 bases between them. In DNA form, the CDR3 reads TGTGCCAGCAGTGGAGGGACATTAAATGAAAAACTGTTTTTT. Translated, it gives CASSGGTLNEKLFF.

V is TRBV5-1 and J is TRBJ1-1; D gene uncertain. The ends were cut back, 4 bases at V and 1 base at J, with 14 bases in the middle. The CDR3 is 15 amino acids. Per germline, CDR1 SGHRS and CDR2 YFSETQ. CDR3 bases: TGCGCCAGCAGCCTCGGTGCCCTTGGGAACACTGAAGCTTTCTTT. It codes for CASSLGALGNTEAFF.

The chain joins TRBV4-1 to TRBJ1-2; D possibly corresponds to TRBD1 (5 bases). The CDR3 extends over 15 amino acids. CDR1 and CDR2 (germline): MGHRA, YSYEKL. Trimming pared 4 bases from V and 4 bases from J, leaving 16 bases between. The CDR3 here is CASSPGAGNPYGYTF. The CDR3 DNA reads as TGCGCCAGCAGCCCTGGGGCCGGGAACCCCTATGGCTACACCTTC.

The chain carries TRBV30 and TRBJ1-6; D may be TRBD1 (6 bases). The germline gives CDR1 GTSNPN, CDR2 SVGIG (reference sequence). V dropped 5 bases and J dropped 7 bases, with 15 bases sitting between them. This CDR3 contains 14 residues. CDR3 in DNA: TGTGCCTGGGGCCCGGGGGCCCTGAATTCACCCCTCCACTTT. Amino acids: CAWGPGALNSPLHF.